Sequencing of this T cell receptor (beta chain) was carried out in a study of beta chain features in type 1 diabetes. Study-wide points: Patients' naive, central memory and regulatory TCRB repertoires appeared more alike than those of healthy donors.

This clone has just a few counts. Its antigen is not known. All of the isolated RNA was reverse transcribed, so expressed TCRB transcripts were sequenced. Sequenced by immunoSEQ multiplex PCR; TCRdb stores in-frame clones only, minus some. This table holds around 500,000 clones, approximately 28% found once. The CDR3 contains 14 residues. With V trimmed by 6 bases and J by 5 bases, 8 bases remained unmatched. Germline lookup yields CDR1 SQVTM and CDR2 ANQGSEA. The sample comprised naive CD4+ T cells from blood. This chain uses TRBV29-1 with TRBJ2-7, with TRBD2 matching over 12 bases. This receptor was identified in a man aged 18 to 29 in good health. CDR3 DNA sequence: TGCAGCGTATCAACTAGCGGGAGGAACGACGAGCAGTACTTC. Translating it yields CSVSTSGRNDEQYF.